A selection of T cell receptor beta chains follows, all from one sample in a study of early T cells in non-severe SARS-CoV-2 infection. TCRdb re-called the 5' RACE reads with MiXCR, one entry per CDR3 protein. The sample has 75,000 to 95,000 distinct CDR3 sequences, 16% seen once. Sample: whole blood, taken at baseline. The receptors derive from an adult who was a healthcare worker with PCR-confirmed SARS-CoV-2 infection or an uninfected control (not recorded which). CDR3s include the opening cysteine and the closing phenylalanine or tryptophan. The D gene is left open where the match is weak. Clone size is stated in some rows and not others, as once, few, many or a class when expanded.

d_call: .; v_call: TRBV27; clone_size: .; j_call: TRBJ1-1; cdr3_aa: CASRKTGTTEAFF; cdr3_nt: TGTGCCAGCAGGAAAACAGGGACCACTGAAGCTTTCTTT
d_call: .; v_call: TRBV4-1; clone_size: few; j_call: TRBJ2-1; cdr3_aa: CASSQLTALNEQFF; cdr3_nt: TGCGCCAGCAGCCAACTGACAGCCCTAAATGAGCAGTTCTTC
d_call: .; v_call: TRBV7-2; clone_size: many; j_call: TRBJ2-7; cdr3_aa: CASSPGQVLSYEQYF; cdr3_nt: TGTGCCAGCAGCCCCGGACAAGTTCTTTCCTACGAGCAGTACTTC
d_call: TRBD2; v_call: TRBV20-1; clone_size: .; j_call: TRBJ2-7; cdr3_aa: CSGSSGSFYEQYF; cdr3_nt: TGCAGCGGATCTAGCGGGAGCTTCTACGAGCAGTACTTC
d_call: TRBD1; v_call: TRBV7-9; clone_size: many; j_call: TRBJ2-5; cdr3_aa: CASSLPRDRGLRATLYF; cdr3_nt: TGTGCCAGCAGCTTGCCCCGGGACAGGGGGCTTAGGGCGACCCTGTACTTC
d_call: .; v_call: TRBV11-2; clone_size: many; j_call: TRBJ1-2; cdr3_aa: CASSQHRGRIYGYTF; cdr3_nt: TGTGCCAGCAGCCAGCATCGGGGGCGTATCTATGGCTACACCTTC
d_call: .; v_call: TRBV9; clone_size: many; j_call: TRBJ2-2; cdr3_aa: CASSVAGDGTGELFF; cdr3_nt: TGTGCCAGCAGCGTAGCTGGAGATGGCACCGGGGAGCTGTTTTTT
d_call: .; v_call: TRBV28; clone_size: few; j_call: TRBJ2-1; cdr3_aa: CASSPGDFTNEQFF; cdr3_nt: TGTGCCAGCAGCCCAGGGGACTTCACCAATGAGCAGTTCTTC
d_call: .; v_call: TRBV6-6; clone_size: many; j_call: TRBJ2-1; cdr3_aa: CASSYVYNEQFF; cdr3_nt: TGTGCCAGCAGTTACGTTTACAATGAGCAGTTCTTC
d_call: .; v_call: TRBV9; clone_size: .; j_call: TRBJ2-1; cdr3_aa: CASSSLEYEQFF; cdr3_nt: TGTGCCAGCAGCTCTTTGGAGTATGAGCAGTTCTTC
d_call: TRBD1; v_call: TRBV5-1; clone_size: few; j_call: TRBJ1-6; cdr3_aa: CASSLGTGTYSPLHF; cdr3_nt: TGCGCCAGCAGCTTGGGGACAGGGACCTATTCACCCCTCCACTTT
d_call: .; v_call: TRBV4-3; clone_size: many; j_call: TRBJ2-1; cdr3_aa: CASSPVDSLDEQFF; cdr3_nt: TGCGCCAGCAGCCCAGTCGACTCCCTCGATGAGCAGTTCTTC
d_call: TRBD2; v_call: TRBV19; clone_size: many; j_call: TRBJ2-5; cdr3_aa: CASSRGTSGRETQYF; cdr3_nt: TGTGCCAGTAGTAGGGGGACTAGCGGGAGAGAGACCCAGTACTTC
d_call: .; v_call: TRBV6-5; clone_size: .; j_call: TRBJ2-1; cdr3_aa: CASSYALERAEQFF; cdr3_nt: TGTGCCAGCAGTTACGCCCTCGAGCGGGCTGAGCAGTTCTTC
d_call: .; v_call: TRBV2; clone_size: many; j_call: TRBJ2-1; cdr3_aa: CASSESPPNEQFF; cdr3_nt: TGTGCCAGCAGTGAAAGTCCTCCAAATGAGCAGTTCTTC
d_call: .; v_call: TRBV4-3; clone_size: many; j_call: TRBJ2-2; cdr3_aa: CASSQERLQPLNTGELFF; cdr3_nt: TGCGCCAGCAGCCAAGAGCGACTCCAACCTTTAAACACCGGGGAGCTGTTTTTT
d_call: TRBD2; v_call: TRBV6-2/TRBV6-3; clone_size: .; j_call: TRBJ2-2; cdr3_aa: CASSIRPSGTFTGELFF; cdr3_nt: TGTGCCAGCAGTATACGACCTAGCGGGACGTTCACCGGGGAGCTGTTTTTT
d_call: .; v_call: TRBV18; clone_size: .; j_call: TRBJ2-2; cdr3_aa: CASSGPGNTGELFF; cdr3_nt: TGTGCCAGCTCTGGCCCAGGGAACACCGGGGAGCTGTTTTTT
d_call: .; v_call: TRBV28; clone_size: .; j_call: TRBJ2-3; cdr3_aa: CASSLTGGDTQYF; cdr3_nt: TGTGCCAGCAGTTTGACAGGCGGAGATACGCAGTATTTT
d_call: .; v_call: TRBV2; clone_size: many; j_call: TRBJ1-6; cdr3_aa: CASRRGSYNSPLHF; cdr3_nt: TGTGCCAGCCGAAGGGGCTCCTATAATTCACCCCTCCACTTT
d_call: .; v_call: TRBV12-3/TRBV12-4; clone_size: few; j_call: TRBJ2-7; cdr3_aa: CASSPGLYEQYF; cdr3_nt: TGTGCCAGCAGCCCAGGGTTGTACGAGCAGTACTTC
d_call: .; v_call: TRBV20-1; clone_size: .; j_call: TRBJ1-6; cdr3_aa: CSVNRDESYNSPLHF; cdr3_nt: TGCAGTGTCAACCGGGACGAATCTTATAATTCACCCCTCCACTTT